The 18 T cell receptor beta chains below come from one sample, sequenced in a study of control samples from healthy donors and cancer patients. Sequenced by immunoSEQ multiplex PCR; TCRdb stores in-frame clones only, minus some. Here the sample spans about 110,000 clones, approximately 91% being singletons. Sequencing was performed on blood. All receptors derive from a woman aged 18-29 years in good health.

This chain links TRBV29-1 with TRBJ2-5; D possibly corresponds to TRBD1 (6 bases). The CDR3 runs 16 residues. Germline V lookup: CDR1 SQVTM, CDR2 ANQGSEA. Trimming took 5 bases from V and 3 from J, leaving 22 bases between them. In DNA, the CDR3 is TGCAGCGTTTCCGACTGGGGGAACAGGGCCAAAGAGACCCAGTACTTC. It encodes CSVSDWGNRAKETQYF.

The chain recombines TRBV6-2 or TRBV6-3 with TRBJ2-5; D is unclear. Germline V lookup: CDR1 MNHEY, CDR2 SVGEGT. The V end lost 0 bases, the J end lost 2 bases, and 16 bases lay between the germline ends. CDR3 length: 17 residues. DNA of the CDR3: TGTGCCAGCAGTTACTCAGCCGCATACCCCCCGCAAGAGACCCAGTACTTC. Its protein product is CASSYSAAYPPQETQYF.

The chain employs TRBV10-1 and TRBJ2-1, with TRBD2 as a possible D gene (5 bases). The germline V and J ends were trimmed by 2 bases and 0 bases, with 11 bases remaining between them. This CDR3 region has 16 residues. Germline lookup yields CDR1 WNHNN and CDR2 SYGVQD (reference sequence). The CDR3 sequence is CASSEPLGGSYNEQFF. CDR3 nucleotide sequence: TGCGCCAGCAGTGAGCCCCTAGGAGGCTCCTACAATGAGCAGTTCTTC.

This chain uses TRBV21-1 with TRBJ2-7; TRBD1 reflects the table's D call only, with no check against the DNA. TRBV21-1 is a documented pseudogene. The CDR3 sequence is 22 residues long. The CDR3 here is CASSTNFRFRDRSFPTTYEQYF. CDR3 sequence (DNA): TGTGCCAGCAGCACCAATTTTCGGTTCCGGGACAGGTCCTTCCCAACTACCTACGAGCAGTACTTC.

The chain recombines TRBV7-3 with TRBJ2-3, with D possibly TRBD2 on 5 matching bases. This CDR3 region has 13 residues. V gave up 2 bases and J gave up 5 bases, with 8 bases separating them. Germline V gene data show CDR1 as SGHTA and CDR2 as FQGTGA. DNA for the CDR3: TGTGCCAGCAGCTTAGACCGGGGAGATACGCAGTATTTT. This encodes CASSLDRGDTQYF.

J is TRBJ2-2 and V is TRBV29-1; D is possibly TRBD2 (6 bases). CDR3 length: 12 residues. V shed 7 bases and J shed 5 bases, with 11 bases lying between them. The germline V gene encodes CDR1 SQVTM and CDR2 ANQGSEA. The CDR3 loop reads CSAPGETGELFF. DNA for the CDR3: TGCAGCGCCCCGGGGGAAACCGGGGAGCTGTTTTTT.

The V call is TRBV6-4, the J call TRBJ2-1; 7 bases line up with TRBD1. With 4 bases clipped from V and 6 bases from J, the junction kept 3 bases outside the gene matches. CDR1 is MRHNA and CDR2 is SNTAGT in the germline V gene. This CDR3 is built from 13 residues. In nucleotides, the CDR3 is TGTGCCAGCAGTGCGACAGGGTCCAATGAGCAGTTCTTC. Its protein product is CASSATGSNEQFF.

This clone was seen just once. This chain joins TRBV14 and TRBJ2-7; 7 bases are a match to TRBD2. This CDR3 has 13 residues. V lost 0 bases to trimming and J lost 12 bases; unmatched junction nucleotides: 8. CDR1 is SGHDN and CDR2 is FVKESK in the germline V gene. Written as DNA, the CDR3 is TGTGCCAGCAGCCAAGATATGGGGAGGGTACTGTACTTC. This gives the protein CASSQDMGRVLYF.

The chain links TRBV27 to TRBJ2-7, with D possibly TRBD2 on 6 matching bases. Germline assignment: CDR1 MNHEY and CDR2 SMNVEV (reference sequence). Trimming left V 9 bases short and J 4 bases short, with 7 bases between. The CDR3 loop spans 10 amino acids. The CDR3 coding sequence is TGTGCCAGAGGAGGGTACGAGCAGTACTTC. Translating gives CARGGYEQYF.

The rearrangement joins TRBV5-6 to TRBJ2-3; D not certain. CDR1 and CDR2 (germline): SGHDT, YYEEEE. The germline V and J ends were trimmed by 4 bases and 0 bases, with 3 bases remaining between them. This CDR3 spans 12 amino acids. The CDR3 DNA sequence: TGTGCCAGCAGCGTCAGCACAGATACGCAGTATTTT. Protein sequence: CASSVSTDTQYF.

CDR3 sequence (DNA): TGTGCCAGCAGTTTCCTCGGGAGAACCTACGAGCAGTACTTC. The encoded protein is CASSFLGRTYEQYF. This chain joins TRBV28 and TRBJ2-7, with D tentatively TRBD2 (6 bases). The CDR3 is 14 amino acids. V was clipped by 3 bases and J by 2 bases, with 11 bases between them. Germline V CDR1 and CDR2: MDHEN, SYDVKM.

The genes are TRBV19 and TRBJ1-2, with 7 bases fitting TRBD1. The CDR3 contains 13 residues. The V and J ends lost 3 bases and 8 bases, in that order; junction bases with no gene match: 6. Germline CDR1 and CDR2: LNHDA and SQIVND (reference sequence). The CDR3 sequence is CASSILQGSGYTF. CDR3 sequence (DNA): TGTGCCAGTAGTATCCTACAGGGGTCCGGCTACACCTTC.

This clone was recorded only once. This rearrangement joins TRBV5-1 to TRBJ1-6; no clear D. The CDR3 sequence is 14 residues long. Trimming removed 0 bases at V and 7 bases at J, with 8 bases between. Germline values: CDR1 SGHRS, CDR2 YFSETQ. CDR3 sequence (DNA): TGCGCCAGCAGCTTGGTTCAGGAAAATTCACCCCTCCACTTT. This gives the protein CASSLVQENSPLHF. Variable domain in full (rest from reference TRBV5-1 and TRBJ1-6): KAGVTQTPRYLIKTRGQQVTLSCSPISGHRSVSWYQQTPGQGLQFLFEYFSETQRNKGNFPGRFSGRQFSNSRSEMNVSTLELGDSALYLCASSLVQENSPLHFGNGTRLTVT.

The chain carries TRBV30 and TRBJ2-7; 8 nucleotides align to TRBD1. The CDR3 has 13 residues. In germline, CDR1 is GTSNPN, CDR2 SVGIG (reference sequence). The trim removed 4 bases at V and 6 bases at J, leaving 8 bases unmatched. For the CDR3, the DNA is TGTGCCTGGACAGGGGGCGTTTCAAGCGAGCAGTACTTC. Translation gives CAWTGGVSSEQYF.

The CDR3 is CASSQSGTGGRETQYF. In nucleotides, the CDR3 is TGTGCCAGCAGCCAATCCGGGACAGGGGGTCGAGAGACCCAGTACTTC. The chain couples TRBV4-2 to TRBJ2-5, with TRBD1 matching over 11 bases. Germline trimming cut 2 bases from V and 4 bases from J; bases unmatched to any gene: 6. Germline values: CDR1 LGHNA, CDR2 YNFKEQ. This CDR3 has 16 residues.

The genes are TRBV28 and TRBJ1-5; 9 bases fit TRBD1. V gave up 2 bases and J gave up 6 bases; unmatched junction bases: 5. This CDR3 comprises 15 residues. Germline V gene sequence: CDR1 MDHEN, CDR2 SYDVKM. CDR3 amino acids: CASSLGGTGSQPQHF. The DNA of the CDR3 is TGTGCCAGCAGTTTAGGGGGGACAGGGTCTCAGCCCCAGCATTTT.

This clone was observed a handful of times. The DNA of the CDR3 is TGTGCCAGCAGCCAAGATAGGAGGGGTGAGCAGTTCTTC. This gives the protein CASSQDRRGEQFF. The chain joins TRBV14 to TRBJ2-1; weak D call: TRBD2 (6 bases). There are 13 residues in the CDR3. CDR1 SGHDN and CDR2 FVKESK come from the germline V gene. Between the trimmed V and J ends, which lost 0 bases and 9 bases, there was a span of 9 bases.

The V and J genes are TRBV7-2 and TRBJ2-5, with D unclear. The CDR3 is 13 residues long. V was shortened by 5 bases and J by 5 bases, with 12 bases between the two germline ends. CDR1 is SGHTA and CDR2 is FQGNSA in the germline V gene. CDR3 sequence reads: CASSNPRQETQYF. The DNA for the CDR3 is TGTGCCAGCAGCAACCCACGCCAGGAGACCCAGTACTTC.